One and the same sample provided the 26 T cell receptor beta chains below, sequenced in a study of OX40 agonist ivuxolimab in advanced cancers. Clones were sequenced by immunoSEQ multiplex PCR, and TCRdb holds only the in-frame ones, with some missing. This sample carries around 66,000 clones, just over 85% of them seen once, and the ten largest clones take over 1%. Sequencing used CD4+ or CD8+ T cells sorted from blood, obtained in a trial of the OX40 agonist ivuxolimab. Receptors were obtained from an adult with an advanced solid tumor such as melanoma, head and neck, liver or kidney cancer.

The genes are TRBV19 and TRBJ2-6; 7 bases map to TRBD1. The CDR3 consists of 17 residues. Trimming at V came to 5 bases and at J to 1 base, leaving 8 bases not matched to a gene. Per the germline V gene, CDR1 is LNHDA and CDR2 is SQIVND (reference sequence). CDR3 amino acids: CASSSGGWSSGANVLTF. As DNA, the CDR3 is TGTGCCAGTAGTTCAGGGGGTTGGTCTTCTGGGGCCAACGTCCTGACTTTC.

The CDR3 reads CASSLRPSGRGGTGELFF. The DNA of the CDR3 is TGCGCCAGCAGCCTCCGTCCTAGCGGGAGGGGTGGTACCGGGGAGCTGTTTTTT. J is TRBJ2-2 and V is TRBV5-1, with 12 nucleotides matching TRBD2. Germline CDR1 and CDR2: SGHRS and YFSETQ. With V trimmed by 4 bases and J by 5 bases, 12 bases remained unmatched. This CDR3 spans 18 amino acids.

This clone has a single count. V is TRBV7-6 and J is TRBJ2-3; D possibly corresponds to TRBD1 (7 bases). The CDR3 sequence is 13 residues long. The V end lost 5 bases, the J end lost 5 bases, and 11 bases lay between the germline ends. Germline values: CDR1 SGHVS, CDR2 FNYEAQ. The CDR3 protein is CASSNQGGDTQYF. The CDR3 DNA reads TGTGCCAGCAGCAATCAGGGGGGAGATACGCAGTATTTT.

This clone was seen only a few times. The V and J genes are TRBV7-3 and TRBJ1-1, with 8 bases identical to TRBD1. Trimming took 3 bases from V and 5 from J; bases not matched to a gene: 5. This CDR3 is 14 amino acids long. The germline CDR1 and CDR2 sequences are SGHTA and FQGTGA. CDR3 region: CASSFQGAGTEAFF. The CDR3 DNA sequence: TGTGCCAGCAGCTTCCAGGGGGCCGGGACTGAAGCTTTCTTT.

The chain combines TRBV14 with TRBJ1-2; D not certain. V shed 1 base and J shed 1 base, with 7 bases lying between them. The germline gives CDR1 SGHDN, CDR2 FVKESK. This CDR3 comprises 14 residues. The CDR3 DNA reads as TGTGCCAGCAGCCAAGGGATGGGTAACTATGGCTACACCTTC. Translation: CASSQGMGNYGYTF. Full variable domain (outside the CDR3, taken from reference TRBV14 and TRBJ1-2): EAGVTQFPSHSVIEKGQTVTLRCDPISGHDNLYWYRRVMGKEIKFLLHFVKESKQDESGMPNNRFLAERTGGTYSTLKVQPAELEDSGVYFCASSQGMGNYGYTFGSGTRLTVV.

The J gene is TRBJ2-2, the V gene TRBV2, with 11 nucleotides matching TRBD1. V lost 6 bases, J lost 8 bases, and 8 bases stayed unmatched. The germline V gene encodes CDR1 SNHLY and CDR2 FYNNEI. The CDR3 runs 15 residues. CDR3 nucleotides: TGTGCCAGCAGGAAGGACAGGGGGCAGCGGGGGGAGCTGTTTTTT. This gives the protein CASRKDRGQRGELFF.

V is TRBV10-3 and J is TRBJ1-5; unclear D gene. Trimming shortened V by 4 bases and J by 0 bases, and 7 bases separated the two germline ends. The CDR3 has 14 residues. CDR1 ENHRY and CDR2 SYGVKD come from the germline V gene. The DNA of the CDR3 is TGTGCCATCAGTGGCAGTGATAGCAATCAGCCCCAGCATTTT. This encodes CAISGSDSNQPQHF.

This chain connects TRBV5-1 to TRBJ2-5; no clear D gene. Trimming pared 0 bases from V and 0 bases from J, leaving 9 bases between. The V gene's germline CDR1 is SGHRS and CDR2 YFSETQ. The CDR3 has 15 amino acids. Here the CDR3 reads CASSLDYGHQETQYF. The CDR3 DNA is TGCGCCAGCAGCTTGGATTACGGGCACCAAGAGACCCAGTACTTC.

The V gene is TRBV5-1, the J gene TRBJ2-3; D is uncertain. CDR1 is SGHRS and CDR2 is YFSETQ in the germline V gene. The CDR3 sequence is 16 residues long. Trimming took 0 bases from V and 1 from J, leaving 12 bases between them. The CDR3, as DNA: TGCGCCAGCAGCTTGGCCGGGTGGAGCGGCACAGATACGCAGTATTTT. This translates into CASSLAGWSGTDTQYF.

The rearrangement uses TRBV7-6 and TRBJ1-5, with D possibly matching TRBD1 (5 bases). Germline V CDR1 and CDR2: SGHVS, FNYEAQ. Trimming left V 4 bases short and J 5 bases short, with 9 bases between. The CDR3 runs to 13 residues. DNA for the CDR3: TGTGCCAGCAGCTCAGGGTTTGATCAGCCCCAGCATTTT. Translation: CASSSGFDQPQHF.

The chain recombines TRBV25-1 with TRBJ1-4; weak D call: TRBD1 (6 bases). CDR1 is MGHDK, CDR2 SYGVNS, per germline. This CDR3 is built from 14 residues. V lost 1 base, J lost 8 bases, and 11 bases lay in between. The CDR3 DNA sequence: TGTGCCAGCAGTGAATTGGGGGGGCGCGAAAAACTGTTTTTT. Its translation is CASSELGGREKLFF.

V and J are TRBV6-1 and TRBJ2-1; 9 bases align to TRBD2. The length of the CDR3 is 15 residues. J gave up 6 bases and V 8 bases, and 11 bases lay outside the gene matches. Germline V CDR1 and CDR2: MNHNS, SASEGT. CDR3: CASLRWREGVNEQFF. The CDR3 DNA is TGTGCCAGCTTGAGGTGGCGGGAGGGCGTCAATGAGCAGTTCTTC.

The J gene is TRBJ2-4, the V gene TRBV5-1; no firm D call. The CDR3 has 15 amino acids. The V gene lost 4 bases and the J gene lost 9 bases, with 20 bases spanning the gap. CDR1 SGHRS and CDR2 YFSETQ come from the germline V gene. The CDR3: CASSDVRLQSGIQYF. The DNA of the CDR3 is TGCGCCAGCAGCGACGTTAGGCTGCAATCGGGCATTCAGTACTTC.

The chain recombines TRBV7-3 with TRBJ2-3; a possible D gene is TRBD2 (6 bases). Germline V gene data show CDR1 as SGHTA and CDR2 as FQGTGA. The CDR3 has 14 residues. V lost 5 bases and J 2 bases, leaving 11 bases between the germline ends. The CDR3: CASSLEGITDTQYF. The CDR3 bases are TGTGCCAGCAGCCTGGAGGGGATCACAGATACGCAGTATTTT.

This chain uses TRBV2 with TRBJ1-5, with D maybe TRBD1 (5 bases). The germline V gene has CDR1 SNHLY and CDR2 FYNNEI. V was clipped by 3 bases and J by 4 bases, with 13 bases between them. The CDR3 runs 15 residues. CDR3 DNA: TGTGCCAGCAGTGAGCAGGGCAGTCTAAATCAGCCCCAGCATTTT. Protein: CASSEQGSLNQPQHF.

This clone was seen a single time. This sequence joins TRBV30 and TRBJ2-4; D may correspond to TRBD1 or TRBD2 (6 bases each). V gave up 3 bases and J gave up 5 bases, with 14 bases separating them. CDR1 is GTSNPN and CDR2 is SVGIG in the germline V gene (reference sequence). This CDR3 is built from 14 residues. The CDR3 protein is CAWSTGSGENIQYF. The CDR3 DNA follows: TGTGCCTGGAGCACAGGGTCGGGGGAAAACATTCAGTACTTC.

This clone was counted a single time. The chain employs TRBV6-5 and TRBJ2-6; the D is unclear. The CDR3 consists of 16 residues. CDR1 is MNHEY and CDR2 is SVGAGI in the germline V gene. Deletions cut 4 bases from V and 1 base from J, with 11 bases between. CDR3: CASSLKASSGANVLTF. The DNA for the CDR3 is TGTGCCAGCAGTTTGAAAGCCTCGTCTGGGGCCAACGTCCTGACTTTC.

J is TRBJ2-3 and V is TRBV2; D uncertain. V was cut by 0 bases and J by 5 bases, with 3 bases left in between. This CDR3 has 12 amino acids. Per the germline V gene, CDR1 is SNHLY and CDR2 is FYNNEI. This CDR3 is CASSEARDTQYF. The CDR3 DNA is TGTGCCAGCAGTGAAGCACGAGATACGCAGTATTTT. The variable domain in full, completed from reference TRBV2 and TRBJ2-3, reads EPEVTQTPSHQVTQMGQEVILRCVPISNHLYFYWYRQILGQKVEFLVSFYNNEISEKSEIFDDQFSVERPDGSNFTLKIRSTKLEDSAMYFCASSEARDTQYFGPGTRLTVL.

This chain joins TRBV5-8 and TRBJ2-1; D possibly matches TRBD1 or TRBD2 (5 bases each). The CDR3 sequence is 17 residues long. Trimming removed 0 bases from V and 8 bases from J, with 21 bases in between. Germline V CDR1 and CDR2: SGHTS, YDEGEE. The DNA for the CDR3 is TGTGCCAGCAGCTTGGTAGCAGGGTATACGGGATGGTATGAGCAGTTCTTC. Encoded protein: CASSLVAGYTGWYEQFF.

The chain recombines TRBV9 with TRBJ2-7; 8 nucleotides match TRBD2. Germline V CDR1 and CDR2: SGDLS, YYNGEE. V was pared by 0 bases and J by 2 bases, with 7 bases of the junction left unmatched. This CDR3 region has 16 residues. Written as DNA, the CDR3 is TGTGCCAGCAGCGTAGGGGGTAGCGGGGTGGCCTACGAGCAGTACTTC. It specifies CASSVGGSGVAYEQYF. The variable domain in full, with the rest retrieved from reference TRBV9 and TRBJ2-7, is DSGVTQTPKHLITATGQRVTLRCSPRSGDLSVYWYQQSLDQGLQFLIQYYNGEERAKGNILERFSAQQFPDLHSELNLSSLELGDSALYFCASSVGGSGVAYEQYFGPGTRLTVT.

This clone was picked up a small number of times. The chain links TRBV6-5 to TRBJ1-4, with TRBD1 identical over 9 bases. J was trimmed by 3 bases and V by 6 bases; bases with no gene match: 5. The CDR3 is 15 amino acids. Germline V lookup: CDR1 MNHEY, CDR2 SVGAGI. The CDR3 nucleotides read TGTGCCAGCAGCCCCAGACAGGGGGCTAATGAAAAACTGTTTTTT. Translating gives CASSPRQGANEKLFF.

The CDR3 sequence: CASSHRLVTDTQYF. The CDR3 DNA sequence: TGTGCCAGCAGTCATAGACTAGTCACAGATACGCAGTATTTT. This chain links TRBV2 with TRBJ2-3; weak D call: TRBD2 (6 bases). V was cut by 5 bases and J by 2 bases, with 11 bases left in between. Germline V gene data show CDR1 as SNHLY and CDR2 as FYNNEI. The CDR3 covers 14 residues.

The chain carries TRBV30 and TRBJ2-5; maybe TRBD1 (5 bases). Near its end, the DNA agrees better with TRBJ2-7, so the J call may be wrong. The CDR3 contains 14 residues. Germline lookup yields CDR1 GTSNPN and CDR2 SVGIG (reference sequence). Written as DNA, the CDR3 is TGTGCCTGGAGTACGAACAGTGACAGCTACGAGCAGTACTTC. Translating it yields CAWSTNSDSYEQYF.

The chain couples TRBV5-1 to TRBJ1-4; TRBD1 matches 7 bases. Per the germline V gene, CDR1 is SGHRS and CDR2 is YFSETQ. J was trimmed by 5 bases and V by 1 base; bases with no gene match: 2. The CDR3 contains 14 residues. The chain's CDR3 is CASSLTDRNEKLFF. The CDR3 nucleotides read TGCGCCAGCAGCTTGACGGACAGGAATGAAAAACTGTTTTTT.

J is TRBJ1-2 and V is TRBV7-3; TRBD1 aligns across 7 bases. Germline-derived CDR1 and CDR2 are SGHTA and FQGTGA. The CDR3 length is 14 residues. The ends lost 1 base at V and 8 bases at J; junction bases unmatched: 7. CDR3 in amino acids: CASSLNRGSFGYTF. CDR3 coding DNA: TGTGCCAGCAGCTTAAACAGGGGATCTTTCGGCTACACCTTC. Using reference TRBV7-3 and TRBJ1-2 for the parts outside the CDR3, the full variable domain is GAGVSQTPSNKVTEKGKYVELRCDPISGHTALYWYRQSLGQGPEFLIYFQGTGAADDSGLPNDRFFAVRPEGSVSTLKIQRTERGDSAVYLCASSLNRGSFGYTFGSGTRLTVV.

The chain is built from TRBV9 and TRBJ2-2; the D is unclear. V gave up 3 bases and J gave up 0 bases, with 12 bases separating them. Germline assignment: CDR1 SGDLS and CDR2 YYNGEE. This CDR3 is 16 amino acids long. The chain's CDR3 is CASSDLRAANTGELFF. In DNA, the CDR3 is TGTGCCAGCAGCGATCTTAGAGCCGCGAACACCGGGGAGCTGTTTTTT.